This record looks at one T cell receptor (beta chain) sequence and its context. Its antigen is not known. This sample was included in a study of cytomegalovirus exposure and HLA in healthy donors. About the research overall: Genetic ancestry analysis placed more than 80% of the 410 or so donors that were genotyped in the Caucasian-associated cluster. Study-level results: Later analysis suggested most CMV-associated TCR beta chains were HLA-restricted.

Primers: 60 Vbeta forward and 13 Jbeta reverse. In the authors' methods: In a later analysis, the count reached some 88 million unique TCR beta chains, with approximately 10 million shared. Profiling relied on immunoSEQ multiplex PCR, and the TCRdb table lists in-frame clones only, not all of them. V, J and clone size derive from that table, while D and trimming were established from the DNA sequence. The data hold about 180,000 clones, with about 73% observed a single time. The germline gives CDR1 SGHRS, CDR2 YFSETQ. The CDR3 extends over 13 amino acids. V lost 3 bases and J lost 0, with 6 bases in between.

The specimen was PBMCs. The clonotype comes from a woman in her forties or fifties in good health and CMV-seropositive. The V and J genes are TRBV5-1 and TRBJ1-1, with D possibly TRBD1 on 5 matching bases. This chain's CDR3 is CASSSTVNTEAFF. As DNA, the CDR3 is TGCGCCAGCAGCTCGACAGTGAACACTGAAGCTTTCTTT.